Described below is a single T cell receptor beta chain sequence and its context. Its antigen target is currently unknown. No base qualities exist here, and no much larger clone lies one base off it. The data were obtained in a study of cytomegalovirus exposure and HLA in healthy donors (dated by TCRdb to 2016 to 2017). Regarding the study in general: An earlier analysis of under 600 of the donors reported more than 250 Gb of sequence data and around 120 million unique TCR beta sequences from about 179 million T cells. Roughly 320 gigabases of sequencing data and around 88 million unique TCR sequences made up an early release that covered some 640 HLA-typed donors. Of the approximately 400 genotyped donors, 65% to 90% were placed in the genetic ancestry cluster associated with self-reported Caucasian donors. The aim of the study was to test whether cataloging public T cell receptors could identify signatures of past pathogen exposure. The study profiled the T cell repertoires of 550 to 700 subjects by immunosequencing and related them to cytomegalovirus serostatus. Along with the 666-subject first cohort, a separate validation cohort of about 110 different subjects was used. High-throughput TCR immunosequencing, statistical association of individual TCRs with disease status, and machine learning were combined to predict cytomegalovirus infection status. A later analysis re-analyzed previously published TCR beta repertoires from 500 to 700 donors and added high-resolution HLA genotyping to study TCR occurrence patterns. The later analysis used no new phenotypic data to find candidate immune exposures, relying instead on TCR beta sequences and their occurrence across donors. To decide whether each TCR beta V gene segment behaved as functional or pseudogenic, an earlier analysis of some 580 of the donors relied on high-throughput TCR beta sequencing. Donor age, sex, ethnicity and CMV serostatus were compiled together with the repertoire data. A later genetic analysis used genome-wide SNP genotypes for about three fifths of the 666 donors, treating that subset as a discovery cohort. All discovery cohort repertoires had been generated on a single sequencing platform. Class I and class II HLA loci were covered by the typing at four-digit resolution. Typing coverage varied by locus: roughly 620-630 donors for A, B, C, DRB1 and DQB1; 500 to 550 for DQA1; about 570 for DPA1; around 450 for DPB1. Roughly five DR-DQ haplotypes were handled as single units for association and clustering because linkage in the cohort was strong. Across 300 to 400 genotyped donors of the cohort, an average of approximately 240,000 unique TCR beta nucleotide sequences per donor were sequenced, and approximately 17% of those sequences were non-productive. The paper's findings and limits, for the study overall: A few of the identified cytomegalovirus-associated TCR beta chains were confirmed in vitro to be specific for cytomegalovirus antigens. For the cohort, immune exposure information was limited to CMV serostatus. A cluster of highly shared sequence variants was judged likely to represent a technical artifact of the sequencing pipeline. In a later analysis, HLA-associated TCR beta chains were found to be more clonally expanded and to have lower generation probabilities than equally common non-associated chains. In an earlier analysis of several hundred of the donors, most TCR beta V segments were observed in productive rearrangements about 90% or about 30% of the time, broadly matching IMGT annotations. In both the original and validation cohorts, the classifier was reported to diagnose cytomegalovirus status with high specificity and sensitivity. A later genetic analysis reported fewer N-insertions in productive TCRs among donors in an Asian-associated ancestry cluster than the roughly 700-donor mean. Only TCR beta chains were sequenced in this cohort, and the absence of alpha or paired-chain data limited detectable features. Because HLA typing was unavailable for some donors at each locus, only the typed subset was used in association tests. A later analysis found that most CMV-associated TCR beta chains appeared HLA-restricted, with HLA associations seemingly driven largely by CMV exposure. The authors suggested that the approach could potentially be generalized to other disease states and immunological phenotypes. While some public TCRs were present in many individuals, most TCR sequences turned up only very rarely across donors. Some IMGT-functional V segments, including TRBV6-2 and TRBV6-3, could not be told apart with the 87-base-pair reads, so those segments were excluded. A further reported finding was that TCR beta sequences accurately predicted the HLA-A and HLA-B alleles for most subjects in the first cohort. Presence/absence analyses assumed roughly uniform sequencing depth across donors, an assumption that may not hold. According to a later analysis, parvovirus B19, influenza, CMV and Epstein-Barr virus appeared linked to several top co-occurrence clusters. Assigning TCR associations to individual alleles was difficult when HLA alleles, especially DR and DQ, strongly co-occurred. Correlated functional status among segregating V segments might be attributable to linkage disequilibrium, but an unknown experimental factor could not be ruled out. Because counts were too low, under 20 rarely observed V segments, including chromosome 9 orphons, were left out of the earlier analysis of a few hundred of the donors. A later analysis associated 15,000 to 20,000 TCR beta sequences with specific HLA alleles at a false discovery rate of 0.05. V-gene and J-gene trimming of TCR beta chains was associated with a missense DCLRE1C variant in a later genetic analysis, and the association was replicated in an independent cohort. The study listed 170 or so TCR beta chains as associated with cytomegalovirus. In a later analysis, TCR association rates were found to vary across HLA loci, with the most associated TCRs seen for DRB1 alleles and the fewest for HLA-C alleles.

Library generation was performed with the immunoSEQ multiplex PCR assay. The multiplex PCR relied on a mix of 60 forward primers for TCR Vbeta segments and 13 reverse primers for TCR Jbeta segments. A multiplex PCR assay on genomic DNA amplified the CDR3 region of rearranged TCR beta genes. Amplified TCR beta libraries were sequenced as 87-base-pair reads on the Illumina HiSeq System. Turning to the authors' computational methods: A later analysis counted 65 million to 90 million unique TCR beta chains across the 600 to 850 repertoires, and roughly 11 million of these chains were shared by at least two donors. To remove PCR and sequencing errors, raw reads were error-corrected and collapsed into unique sequences using a nearest-neighbor algorithm that merged closely related sequences. V, D and J gene segments were assigned by aligning CDR3 sequences to IMGT reference sequences. Each retained sequence needed at least a six-nucleotide match to both a V gene segment and a J gene segment. Rearrangements were called productive when the CDR3 lacked stop codons and stayed in frame with V and J; all others were non-productive. Following IMGT convention, CDR3 was defined as the stretch from the second conserved V-encoded cysteine to the conserved J-encoded phenylalanine. Sequences without an unambiguous match to a single V gene segment were excluded from the earlier analysis of 587 of the donors. In an earlier analysis of approximately 500 of the donors, a V segment was called functional when productive rearrangements were above 56.7%, and segregating when the standard deviation between donors exceeded 5%. A statistical classification framework was built to diagnose cytomegalovirus status from the catalog of TCR beta chain sequences. A later analysis assigned V and J genes by comparing TCR nucleotide sequences with IMGT/GENE-DB human TR gene sequences. A later analysis assigned CDR3 sequences and most-parsimonious VDJ recombination scenarios with the TCRdist pipeline. In a later analysis, each TCR beta chain was defined by its CDR3 amino acid sequence together with its V-gene family, and reads without a unique V-gene family were excluded. To address suspected cross-contamination and a sequencing artifact, a later analysis removed over 500 highly shared, low-generation-probability nucleotide sequences. For each public chain, a later analysis derived a clonal expansion index from normalized ranks of inferred template counts within each repertoire. A later analysis computed generation probabilities with a VDJ recombination model fitted to out-of-frame rearrangements, and checked the results against IGoR. In a later analysis, TCR-TCR, TCR-HLA and TCR-CMV co-occurrence was scored with hypergeometric tests, and a repertoire-size bias correction was applied to TCR pairs. To estimate false discovery rates, a later analysis permuted the HLA or CMV assignments 20 times. In a later analysis, co-occurring TCRs were grouped using DBSCAN, with TCRdist sequence similarity added in when clustering inside HLA-allele-positive subsets. Repertoires with fewer than 30,000 or more than 120,000 public chains were left out of co-occurrence clustering, as were four to six repertoires with anomalous nucleotide sharing. As stored in TCRdb, this immuneACCESS dataset retains in-frame rearrangements with V and J assigned. A fraction of the clones does not appear; measured against another copy, unresolved V genes explain less than half of the discrepancy, and the remainder lacks a known reason. V and J calls and clone size are copied from that table; D and trimming were computed from the DNA. The sample table lists about 200,000 clones, more than 60% of them with a count of one. The ten largest clones take up 1.5% to 2% of the sample.

The cohort comprised fewer than 750 healthy bone marrow donors. At the time of sampling, every cohort member was nominally healthy, though immune exposures that went unrecorded were likely present. The donor was CMV seronegative and was included in the group of about 400 seronegative cohort members. A peripheral blood sample was provided by each donor, and peripheral blood mononuclear cells were used for TCR beta sequencing. The Qiagen DNeasy Blood Extraction Kit was used to extract genomic DNA from the blood cell samples. Based on the germline V gene, the CDR1 and CDR2 sequences are SGHNT and YENEEA. The cysteine opens and the phenylalanine closes a CDR3 of 15 amino acids. The kept DNA is CDR3 alone, 45 bases in frame from the first base. The junction shows trimming of 5 bases on V and 3 bases on J, and the gene matches do not reach 7 bases of it.

This sequence was found in a man between 45 and 60 years old in good health and CMV-seronegative. The material sequenced was PBMCs. Here the chain combines TRBV11-3 and TRBJ2-5; 9 of the junction bases match TRBD2. The sequenced DNA: TGTGCCAGCAGCCTCGGGACTAGCACAGAAGAGACCCAGTACTTC. Translated, it gives CASSLGTSTEETQYF.